This T cell receptor (beta chain) derives from a study of cytomegalovirus exposure and HLA in healthy donors. Study-wide background: Early release data held about 85 million unique TCRs from HLA-typed donors.

These donors, healthy bone marrow donors, were studied. Study results and limitations: Among TCR beta chains of equal frequency, HLA-associated ones were more clonally expanded in a later analysis. It was reportedly the case that the classifier diagnosed cytomegalovirus status with high specificity and sensitivity.

V was pared by 7 bases and J by 3 bases, with 5 bases between. Germline CDR1 reads SEHNR; CDR2 reads FQNEAQ (reference sequence). CDR3 length equals 11 residues. 60 Vbeta and 13 Jbeta primers were used in PCR. Clones were sequenced by immunoSEQ multiplex PCR, and TCRdb holds only the in-frame ones, with some missing. The sample consists of a few hundred thousand clones, under 90% of them appearing once. For this clone: What it binds is unknown.

The TCR comes from a girl aged 2 to 10 in good health and CMV-seronegative. The chain carries TRBV7-9 and TRBJ2-3; D uncertain. Input material: PBMCs. The CDR3 DNA is TGTGCCAGCACTGAGACAGATACGCAGTATTTT. Translated, it gives CASTETDTQYF.